Below, 13 T cell receptor beta chains from the same sample are listed, as sequenced in a study of blood T cell repertoires in COVID-19. The assay was immunoSEQ multiplex PCR, and TCRdb's table has in-frame clones only and misses some. Among 130,000 to 150,000 clones, 85% to 90% were seen once, and the ten largest hold 0.95% to 1.5%. Sequenced: PBMCs or T cells enriched from blood (not recorded which). The source of these receptors is a woman aged 30 to 39 with acute COVID-19.

DNA for the CDR3: TGTGCCAGCAGGAGTCCCGGAGGGGTGGGCACTGAAGCTTTCTTT. Translating it yields CASRSPGGVGTEAFF. This chain uses TRBV7-9 with TRBJ1-1; D is possibly TRBD1 (5 bases). CDR3 size: 15 residues. From germline, CDR1 is SEHNR and CDR2 FQNEAQ (reference sequence). V was cut by 6 bases and J by 4 bases, with 18 bases left in between.

This chain connects TRBV4-1 to TRBJ1-6; no definite D call. The germline V and J ends were trimmed by 1 base and 9 bases, with 10 bases remaining between them. Looked up from germline, CDR1 is MGHRA and CDR2 is YSYEKL. The CDR3 is made up of 14 amino acids. CDR3 sequence reads: CASSQAGIGSPLHF. As DNA, the CDR3 is TGCGCCAGCAGCCAAGCGGGAATTGGTTCACCCCTCCACTTT.

The rearrangement links TRBV12-3 or TRBV12-4 to TRBJ2-7; D is unclear. V lost 6 bases, J lost 3 bases, and 9 bases lay in between. The CDR3 loop spans 12 amino acids. The CDR3 here is CASSRQDYEQYF. CDR3 nucleotides: TGTGCCAGCAGCCGACAAGACTACGAGCAGTACTTC.

V is TRBV25-1 and J is TRBJ2-3, with D perhaps matching TRBD2 (6 bases). The CDR3 loop spans 14 amino acids. Germline loops: CDR1 MGHDK, CDR2 SYGVNS. Trimming left V 6 bases short and J 10 bases short, with 20 bases between. CDR3 region: CASRDGTPKGPQYF. The CDR3 DNA is TGTGCCAGCAGGGACGGGACTCCGAAGGGTCCGCAGTATTTT.

The chain couples TRBV9 to TRBJ2-2, with 8 bases matching TRBD2. The germline V gene encodes CDR1 SGDLS and CDR2 YYNGEE. The CDR3 sequence is 16 residues long. V lost 4 bases to trimming and J lost 4 bases; unmatched junction nucleotides: 9. As DNA, the CDR3 is TGTGCCAGCAGCTACGGGAGGGCCTTTGCCACCGGGGAGCTGTTTTTT. This translates into CASSYGRAFATGELFF.

This clone was detected only once. The chain joins TRBV6-5 to TRBJ2-7; 9 bases agree with TRBD2. CDR3 length equals 15 residues. In germline, CDR1 is MNHEY, CDR2 SVGAGI. V trimming: 2 bases; J trimming: 0 bases; junction bases outside the gene matches: 2. The CDR3 loop is CASSYSGRSSYEQYF. CDR3 DNA: TGTGCCAGCAGTTACAGCGGGAGGAGCTCCTACGAGCAGTACTTC.

The rearrangement joins TRBV11-2 to TRBJ2-1, with 7 nucleotides matching TRBD2. Germline V lookup: CDR1 SGHAT, CDR2 FQNNGV. The CDR3 has 15 residues. V was pared by 4 bases and J by 4 bases, with 7 bases of the junction left unmatched. The CDR3 bases are TGTGCCAGCAGCTCCGGACTAGTTCGGTACAATGAGCAGTTCTTC. It specifies CASSSGLVRYNEQFF.

This clone has more than one count but fewer than ten. The CDR3 sequence: CASRKTDTYEQYF. In nucleotides, the CDR3 is TGCGCCAGCCGTAAGACAGACACCTACGAGCAGTACTTC. This chain uses TRBV10-2 with TRBJ2-7, with a weak D call TRBD1 (5 bases). V dropped 8 bases and J dropped 2 bases, with 13 bases sitting between them. The CDR3 has 13 amino acids. CDR1 is WSHSY, CDR2 SAAADI, per germline.

As DNA, the CDR3 is TGTGCCAGCAGCTTGGGGGTGCGAGGTGTAAGTGGAAACACCATATATTTT. Translation: CASSLGVRGVSGNTIYF. This chain connects TRBV5-6 to TRBJ1-3; D is undetermined. CDR3 size: 17 residues. Trimming took off 0 bases at V and 3 bases at J, with 16 bases between the two ends. Germline CDR1 reads SGHDT; CDR2 reads YYEEEE. Variable domain in full (rest from reference TRBV5-6 and TRBJ1-3): DAGVTQSPTHLIKTRGQQVTLRCSPKSGHDTVSWYQQALGQGPQFIFQYYEEEERQRGNFPDRFSGHQFPNYSSELNVNALLLGDSALYLCASSLGVRGVSGNTIYFGEGSWLTVV.

The J gene is TRBJ2-1, the V gene TRBV7-2; a weak D match, TRBD2 (5 bases). The CDR3 runs to 15 residues. The V end was cut by 8 bases, the J end by 0 bases, with 14 bases between. CDR1 SGHTA and CDR2 FQGNSA come from the germline V gene. The DNA for the CDR3 is TGTGCCAGCTACATCGAGGGCATCTCCTACAATGAGCAGTTCTTC. Encoded protein: CASYIEGISYNEQFF.

This chain links TRBV27 with TRBJ2-2, with D possibly being TRBD1 (6 bases). The V gene lost 0 bases and the J gene lost 4 bases, with 12 bases spanning the gap. Per the germline V gene, CDR1 is MNHEY and CDR2 is SMNVEV (reference sequence). The CDR3 totals 16 residues. The CDR3 region has the DNA TGTGCCAGCAGTTTATCGATTACAGGGTCCACCGGGGAGCTGTTTTTT. Translating it yields CASSLSITGSTGELFF.

This clone was seen just once. The rearrangement joins TRBV28 to TRBJ2-1, with TRBD2 identical over 14 bases. The germline V gene encodes CDR1 MDHEN and CDR2 SYDVKM. The CDR3 length is 16 residues. V dropped 4 bases and J dropped 7; count of bases not matched to a gene: 6. CDR3 sequence: CASSSSGTSGRNEQFF. DNA of the CDR3: TGTGCCAGCAGTTCCTCCGGGACTAGCGGGAGAAATGAGCAGTTCTTC.

Here the CDR3 reads CASSDPPGGRETQYF. In DNA form, the CDR3 reads TGTGCCAGCAGTGACCCCCCAGGGGGGCGAGAGACCCAGTACTTC. The chain is built from TRBV6-1 and TRBJ2-5, with TRBD1 as a possible D gene (7 bases). Trimming removed 3 bases from V and 4 bases from J, with 15 bases in between. The CDR3 has 15 amino acids. CDR1 is MNHNS, CDR2 SASEGT, per germline.